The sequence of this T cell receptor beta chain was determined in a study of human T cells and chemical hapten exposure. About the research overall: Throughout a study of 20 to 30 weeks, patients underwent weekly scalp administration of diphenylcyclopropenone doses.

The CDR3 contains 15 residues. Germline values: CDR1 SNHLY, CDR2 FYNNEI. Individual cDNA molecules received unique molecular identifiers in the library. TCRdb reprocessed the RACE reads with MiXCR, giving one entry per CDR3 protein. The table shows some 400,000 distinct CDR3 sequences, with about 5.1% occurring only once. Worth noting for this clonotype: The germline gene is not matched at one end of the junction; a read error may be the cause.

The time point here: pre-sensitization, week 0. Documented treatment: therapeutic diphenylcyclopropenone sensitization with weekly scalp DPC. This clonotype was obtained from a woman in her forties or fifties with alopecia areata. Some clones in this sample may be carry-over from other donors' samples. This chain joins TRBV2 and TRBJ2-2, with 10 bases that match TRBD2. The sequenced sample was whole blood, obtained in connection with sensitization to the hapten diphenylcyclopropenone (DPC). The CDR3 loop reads CASREAGGPAGELFF. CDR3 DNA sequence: TGTGCCAGCAGGGAAGCGGGGGGGCCGGCCGGGGAGCTGTTTTTT.